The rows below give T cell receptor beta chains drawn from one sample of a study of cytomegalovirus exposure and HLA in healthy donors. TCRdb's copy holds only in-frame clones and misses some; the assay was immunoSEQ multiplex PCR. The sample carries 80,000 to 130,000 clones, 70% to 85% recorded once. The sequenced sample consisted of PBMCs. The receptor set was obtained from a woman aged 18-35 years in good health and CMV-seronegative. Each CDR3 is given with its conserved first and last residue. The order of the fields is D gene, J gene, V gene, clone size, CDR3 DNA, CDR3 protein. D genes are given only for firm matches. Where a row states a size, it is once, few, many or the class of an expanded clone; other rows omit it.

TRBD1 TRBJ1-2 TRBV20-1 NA TGCAGTGGCAGGGAAGACAGGGTTGCCACCTTC CSGREDRVATF
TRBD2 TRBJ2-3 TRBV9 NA TGTGCCAGCAGCGAAGGGACTAGCGGCTACACAGATACGCAGTATTTT CASSEGTSGYTDTQYF
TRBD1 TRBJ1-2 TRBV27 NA TGTGCCAGCAGTTCTCACAGGGGGAACTATGGCTACACCTTC CASSSHRGNYGYTF
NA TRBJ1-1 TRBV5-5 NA TGTGCCAGCACCCACGGGGGGCAGGGCACTGAAGCTTTCTTT CASTHGGQGTEAFF
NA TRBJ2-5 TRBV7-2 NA TGTGCCAGCAGCTTAGGCAGGCGACAAGAGATCCAGTACTTC CASSLGRRQEIQYF
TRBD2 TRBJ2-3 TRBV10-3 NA TGTGCCATCAGTGAGTCGGGCGGGGGGTACTATAGCACAGATACGCAGTATTTT CAISESGGGYYSTDTQYF
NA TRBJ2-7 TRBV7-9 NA TGTTCCAGCAGGGGGGACAACTACGAGCAGTACTTC CSSRGDNYEQYF
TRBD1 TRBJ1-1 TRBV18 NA TGTGCCAGCTCACCACGACAGGGGGCAGATTACACTGAAGCTTTCTTT CASSPRQGADYTEAFF
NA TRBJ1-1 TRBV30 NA TGTGCCTGGAGTGCTACGACACAAAACACTGAAGCTTTCTTT CAWSATTQNTEAFF
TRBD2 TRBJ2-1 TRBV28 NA TGTGCCAGCAGTCTTCTAGCGGGCAACAATGAGCAGTTCTTC CASSLLAGNNEQFF
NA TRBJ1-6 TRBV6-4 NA TGTGCCAGCAGTGACCAGGGAAGCTCACCCCTCCACTTT CASSDQGSSPLHF
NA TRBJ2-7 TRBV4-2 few TGTGCCAGCAGCCAAGATGAGGGAACCCCATCCTACGAGCAGTACTTC CASSQDEGTPSYEQYF
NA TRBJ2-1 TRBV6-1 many TGTGCCAGCAGTGACGCGGAGGCCTACAATGAGCAGTTCTTC CASSDAEAYNEQFF
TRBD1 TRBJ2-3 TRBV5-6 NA TGTGCCAGCAGCTTTTTCGGGACAGAGAAAACAGATACGCAGTATTTT CASSFFGTEKTDTQYF
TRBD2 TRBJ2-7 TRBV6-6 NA TGTGCCAGCAGTGGGGGGACTAGCGGGGGGAAATACGAGCAGTACTTC CASSGGTSGGKYEQYF
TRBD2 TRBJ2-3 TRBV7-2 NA TGTGCCAGCAGCACGCCCGAGCGGGAGGGGGGGGGCACAGATACGCAGTATTTT CASSTPEREGGGTDTQYF
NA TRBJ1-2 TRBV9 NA TGTGCCAGCAGCGTAGTGTGGCCGTGTAACTATGGCTACACCTTC CASSVVWPCNYGYTF
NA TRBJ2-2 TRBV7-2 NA TGTGCCAGCAGCTTAGATTTAGCGGTGAACACCGGGGAGCTGTTTTTT CASSLDLAVNTGELFF
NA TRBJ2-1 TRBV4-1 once TGCGCCAGCAGCCTCTCCGAGGCCTCCTACAATGAGCAGTTCTTC CASSLSEASYNEQFF
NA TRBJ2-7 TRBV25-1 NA TGTGCCAGCAGTGAATCCAGACAGTTCCACTACGAGCAGTACTTC CASSESRQFHYEQYF
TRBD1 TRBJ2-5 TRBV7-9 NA TGTTCCAGCAGCACCTTTGAGGGGGCCCGGGAGACCCAGTACTTC CSSSTFEGARETQYF
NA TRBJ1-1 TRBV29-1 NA TGCAGCGTTGAAGATACGGTGGAGATCGGAGCTTTCTTT CSVEDTVEIGAFF
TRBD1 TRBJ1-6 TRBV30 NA TGTGCCTGGAGTGTAGGGGGCAATTCACCCCTCCACTTT CAWSVGGNSPLHF
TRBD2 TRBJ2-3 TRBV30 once TGTGCCTGGAGTAACATAGCGGGGGGGCGAGATACGCAGTATTTT CAWSNIAGGRDTQYF
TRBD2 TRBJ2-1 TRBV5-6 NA TGTGCCAGCAGCTTTCGGAGTGCTAGCGGGAGAAATGAGCAGTTCTTC CASSFRSASGRNEQFF
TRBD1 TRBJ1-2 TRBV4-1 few TGCGCCAGCAGCCAAGAGGGACAGGTAGTCTATGGCTACACCTTC CASSQEGQVVYGYTF
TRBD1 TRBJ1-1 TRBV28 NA TGTGCCAGCAGTTATCGACAGGGGGCTTTGAACACTGAAGCTTTCTTT CASSYRQGALNTEAFF
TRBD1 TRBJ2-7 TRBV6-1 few TGTGCCAGCCTAACTGACAGGGAATACGAGCAGTACTTC CASLTDREYEQYF
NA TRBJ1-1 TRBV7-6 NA TGTGCCAGCAGCTTAGCCGCAGGGAATACTGAAGCTTTCTTT CASSLAAGNTEAFF
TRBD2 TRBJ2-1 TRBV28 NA TGTGCCAGCAGCATTACACTGGGCCTAAGGACTAGCGGGAGGAGAGATGAGCAGTTCTTC CASSITLGLRTSGRRDEQFF
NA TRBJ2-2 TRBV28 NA TGTGCCAGCAGCCCCCCGGACAGCGGGGAGCTGTTTTTT CASSPPDSGELFF
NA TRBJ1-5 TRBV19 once TGTGCCAGTACAAGGACAGTAAATAGCAATCAGCCCCAGCATTTT CASTRTVNSNQPQHF
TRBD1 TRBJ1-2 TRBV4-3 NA TGCGCCAGCAGCCCCTCATTATCCGGGACAGGGACGAACTATGGCTACACCTTC CASSPSLSGTGTNYGYTF
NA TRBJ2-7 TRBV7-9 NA TGTGCCAGCAGCTTAGGCTCGAGGGATCCCTACGAGCAGTACTTC CASSLGSRDPYEQYF
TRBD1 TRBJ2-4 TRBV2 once TGTGCCAGCATCCCCCGACTACAGGGGGCATCGAACATTCAGTACTTC CASIPRLQGASNIQYF
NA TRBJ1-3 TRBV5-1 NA TGCGCCAGCAGCTTGCAGGGGCTCTCTGGAAACACCATATATTTT CASSLQGLSGNTIYF
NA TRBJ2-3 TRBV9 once TGTGCCAGCAGCGTAGATGTGGACTTATCAGATACGCAGTATTTT CASSVDVDLSDTQYF
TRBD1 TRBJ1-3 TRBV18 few TGTGCCAGCTCACCCGTGACAGGGCGAGGCTCTGGAAACACCATATATTTT CASSPVTGRGSGNTIYF
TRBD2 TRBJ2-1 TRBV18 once TGTGCCAGCTCGGACCCGGGACTATACAATGAGCAGTTCTTC CASSDPGLYNEQFF
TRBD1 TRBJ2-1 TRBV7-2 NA TGTGCCAGCAGCTCCCTCAGGGGGCTCGGTAATAACAATGAGCAGTTCTTC CASSSLRGLGNNNEQFF
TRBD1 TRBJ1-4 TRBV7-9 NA TGTGCCAGCAGCAGCCGGGACAGCTCTAATGAAAAACTGTTTTTT CASSSRDSSNEKLFF
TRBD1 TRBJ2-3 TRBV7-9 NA TGTGCCAGCAGCCCTAGGGTGGACAGGGGAACAGATACGCAGTATTTT CASSPRVDRGTDTQYF